A selection of T cell receptor beta chains follows, all from one sample in a study of post-analysis software for immune sequencing data. A single record per CDR3 protein comes from TCRdb applying MiXCR to the PCR reads. The sample has roughly 800,000 distinct CDR3 sequences, approximately 50% seen once; the top ten hold approximately 4.5%. The sample was blood. Receptor source: a girl aged 5-17 years with multiple sclerosis. Both conserved end residues are part of each CDR3. Fields, in order: J gene, V gene, CDR3 length, clone size, CDR3 protein. Clone size is not always given. Where it is, it says once, few, many or a class for expanded clones.

>TRBJ2-4|TRBV29-1|14|-
CSVSGRLAKNIQYF
>TRBJ2-3|TRBV7-9|15|-
CASSSRDWKTDTQYF
>TRBJ2-3|TRBV29-1|13|-
CSVGGVITDTQYF
>-|TRBV5-1|13|-
CAGSLEPIGEQYF
>TRBJ2-5|TRBV5-1|11|many
CASSNQETQYF
>TRBJ2-7|TRBV20-1|13|-
CSARPGYAYEQYF
>TRBJ2-7|TRBV5-5|16|few
CASSLAGQARTYEQYF
>TRBJ2-1|TRBV18|12|few
CASSPGGPEQFF
>TRBJ2-5|TRBV12-3/TRBV12-4|13|few
CASTLGGGETQYF
>TRBJ1-2|TRBV6-5|15|-
CASTDPPPGIKGYTF
>TRBJ1-5|TRBV12-3/TRBV12-4|17|few
CASTVRDVSYSNQPQHF
>TRBJ2-1|TRBV5-1|19|few
CASSLGIWTGRNSYNEQFF
>TRBJ2-6|TRBV11-2|15|-
CASSLAAPLNNVLTF
>TRBJ2-4|TRBV20-1|16|few
CSAHHMGGLAKNIQYF
>TRBJ2-5|TRBV5-1|13|-
CASSTTGSETQYF
>TRBJ2-5|TRBV20-1|13|-
CSATRQSSGGQYF
>TRBJ1-1|TRBV28|15|-
CASSLLGARGTEAFF
>TRBJ2-7|TRBV29-1|11|-
CSVDREGEQYF
>TRBJ1-5|TRBV3-1|17|-
CASSQGMGGLGNQPQHF
>TRBJ1-2|TRBV20-1|13|-
CSGRDTSNYGYTF
>TRBJ1-3|TRBV5-5|20|-
CASSWDAGQGRQGSGNTIYF
>TRBJ1-4|TRBV11-2|17|-
CASSLVAGAATNEKLFF
>-|TRBV18|16|-
CASSSQRQGFNYEQYF
>TRBJ2-7|TRBV25-1|13|-
CATRTGHPYEQYF
>TRBJ2-5|TRBV10-3|15|-
CAISERRPPRETQYF
>TRBJ1-6|TRBV14|12|-
CASSQLGSPLHF
>TRBJ1-2|TRBV5-5|14|-
CASSWPGTGDGYTF
>TRBJ1-6|TRBV4-1|17|-
CASSQDLSSSYNSPLHF
>TRBJ1-2|TRBV10-3|13|once
CAITLDRSYGYTF
>TRBJ1-2|TRBV9|15|-
CASSEEQGLDYGYTF
>TRBJ2-2|TRBV9|14|-
CASSPLLAGGELFF
>TRBJ2-1|TRBV29-1|15|-
CSVVGRLAVNNEQFF
>-|TRBV12-5|12|-
CASGAFRGEQYF
>TRBJ1-2|TRBV12-3/TRBV12-4|13|few
CASSVNRDNGYTF
>-|TRBV6-6|16|few
CASSSPDRGITYEQYF
>TRBJ2-7|TRBV20-1|15|few
CSARALAGGPNEQYF
>TRBJ2-1|TRBV18|15|-
CASSRGTASYNEQFF
>TRBJ2-5|TRBV7-6|17|few
CASSLRLAGANQETQYF
>TRBJ2-7|TRBV12-3/TRBV12-4|15|-
CASSLLGQSSYEQYF
>TRBJ1-5|TRBV20-1|15|-
CSARQGAMGNQPQHF
>TRBJ2-1|TRBV29-1|12|-
CSVRVVGNEQFF
>TRBJ2-7|TRBV5-1|15|-
CASSAGTGTYGEQYF
>TRBJ2-3|TRBV29-1|13|-
CSVLGLAGDTQYF
>TRBJ2-1|TRBV5-1|14|-
CASSPGLPVNEQFF
>TRBJ1-1|TRBV9|15|-
CASSVGSSGNTEAFF
>TRBJ2-7|TRBV27|16|few
CASRALPGGSSYEQYF
>TRBJ1-2|TRBV7-2|12|few
CASSLEVGGYTF